Sequencing of this TCR beta chain was carried out in a study of CD8 T cells in ankylosing spondylitis. Study outcomes and limitations: Ankylosing spondylitis blood seemed to carry a telltale TCR beta motif made of several highly homologous variants. Some of these motif variants have turned up before, in reports on reactive arthritis synovial fluid and blood.

This clonotype was seen ten or more times. Its antigen is not identified. Per germline, CDR1 SGHVS and CDR2 FNYEAQ. CDR3 length equals 16 residues. With V trimmed by 1 base and J by 2 bases, 5 bases remained unmatched. The authors made TCR beta libraries by quantitative 5'-RACE with molecular barcodes. TCRdb analysed the 5' RACE reads with MiXCR anew, one entry per CDR3 protein. The sample includes around 490,000 distinct CDR3 sequences, roughly 5.3% of them seen just once. The rearrangement joins TRBV7-6 to TRBJ2-3, with 8 positions matching TRBD2. The TCR sequence derives from a male donor with ankylosing spondylitis. The sequencing input was blood, either unsorted or a sorted T cell fraction (not recorded which). The DNA for the CDR3 is TGTGCCAGCAGCTTAGGAGGCGGGAGGAACACAGATACGCAGTATTTT. Amino acids: CASSLGGGRNTDTQYF.